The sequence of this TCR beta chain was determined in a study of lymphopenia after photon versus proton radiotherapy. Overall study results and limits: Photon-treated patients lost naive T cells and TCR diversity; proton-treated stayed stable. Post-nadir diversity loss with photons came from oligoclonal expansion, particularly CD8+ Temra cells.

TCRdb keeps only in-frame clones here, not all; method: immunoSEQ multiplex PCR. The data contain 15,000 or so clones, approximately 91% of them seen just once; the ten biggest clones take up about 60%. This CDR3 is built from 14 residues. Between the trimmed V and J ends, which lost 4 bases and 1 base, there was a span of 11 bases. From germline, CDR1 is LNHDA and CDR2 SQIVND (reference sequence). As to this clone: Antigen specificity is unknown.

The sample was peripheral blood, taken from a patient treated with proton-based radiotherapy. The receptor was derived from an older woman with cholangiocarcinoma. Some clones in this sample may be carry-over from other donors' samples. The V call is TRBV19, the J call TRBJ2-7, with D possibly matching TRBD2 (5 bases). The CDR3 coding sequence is TGTGCCAGTAGTAGCCGGGGATCATCCTACGAGCAGTACTTC. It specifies CASSSRGSSYEQYF.